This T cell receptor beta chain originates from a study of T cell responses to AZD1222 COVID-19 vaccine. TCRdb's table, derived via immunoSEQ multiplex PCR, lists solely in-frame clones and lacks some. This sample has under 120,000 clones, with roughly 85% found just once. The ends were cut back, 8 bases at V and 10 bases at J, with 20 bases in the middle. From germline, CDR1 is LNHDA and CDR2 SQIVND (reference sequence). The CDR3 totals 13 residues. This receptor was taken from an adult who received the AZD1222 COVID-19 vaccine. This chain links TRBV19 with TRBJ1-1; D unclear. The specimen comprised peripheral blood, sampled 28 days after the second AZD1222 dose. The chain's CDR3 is CASARPTTVGAFF. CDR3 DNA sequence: TGTGCCAGTGCCCGACCGACTACAGTAGGAGCTTTCTTT.